This TCR beta chain was sequenced in a study of blood T cell repertoires in COVID-19 (TCRdb year 2020). Regarding the research as a whole: Samples covering the acute and convalescent phases of COVID-19 were provided by collaborators in the United States, Italy and Spain. The material from the prospective study consisted of cDNA or gDNA derived from T cells, B-cell-depleted T cells, or PBMCs. Subjects who had been exposed to COVID-19, were actively infected with it, or had recovered from it provided the deeply sampled blood TCRbeta repertoires that made up the dataset. The repertoires were released in a freely available public database meant as a resource for research on the immune response to SARS-CoV-2. Samples came from the ongoing ImmuneRACE study (first 160 participants) plus 1,254 subjects from 6 global collaborators. Sample metadata almost always included a de-identified subject ID, COVID-19 status, age in years and sex. HLA class I and class II types, where available, came from metadata supplied by the sample provider rather than from assay-based typing. The paper's findings and limits, for the study overall: How much clinical and demographic metadata was included differed by source and by participant, and the metadata was provided uncurated.

On this clone: No antigen is known for it. Per-base qualities were not stored, and no clone one base away is much larger.

TCRbeta CDR3 regions were amplified from genomic DNA by means of the immunoSEQ Assay, a bias-controlled multiplex PCR. In the original analysis: Nucleated cell counts per sample were estimated from amplification of reference gene primers within the assay. To quantify the absolute abundance of each unique TCRbeta CDR3 rearrangement, sequence reads were collapsed and filtered. For each sample, productive Simpson clonality was calculated as the square root of Simpson's diversity index across productive rearrangements. TCRdb limited this immuneACCESS table to in-frame rearrangements with V and J called. A share of clones is missing; checked studies link under half to unresolved V genes, and the rest is unexplained. Clone size and the V and J calls come from that table; the DNA yielded D and trimming. The sample yields approximately 250,000 clones; 75% to 85% were counted once. The top ten hold 5.5% of the sample.

Each collaborating institution followed its own protocols to collect whole blood in K2EDTA tubes. For TCRbeta analysis, collaborators shipped samples as frozen whole blood, isolated PBMCs, or DNA extracted from either of those sample types. The germline V gene (reference sequence) gives CDR1 as SEHNR and CDR2 as FQNEAQ. V and J lose 5 bases and 5 bases, and a span of 16 bases separates them. The CDR3 runs 15 residues from the cysteine to the phenylalanine. Just the 45-base CDR3 DNA is kept, in frame starting at base 1. Sequenced material: peripheral blood. The TCR comes from a human donor in a cohort sampled during active COVID-19. The sequence links TRBV7-9 to TRBJ1-5, with the D segment identity uncertain. The DNA reads as follows: TGTGCCAGCAGCGGGGAGGAGGGAGAAGATCAGCCCCAGCATTTT. Translated, it gives CASSGEEGEDQPQHF.